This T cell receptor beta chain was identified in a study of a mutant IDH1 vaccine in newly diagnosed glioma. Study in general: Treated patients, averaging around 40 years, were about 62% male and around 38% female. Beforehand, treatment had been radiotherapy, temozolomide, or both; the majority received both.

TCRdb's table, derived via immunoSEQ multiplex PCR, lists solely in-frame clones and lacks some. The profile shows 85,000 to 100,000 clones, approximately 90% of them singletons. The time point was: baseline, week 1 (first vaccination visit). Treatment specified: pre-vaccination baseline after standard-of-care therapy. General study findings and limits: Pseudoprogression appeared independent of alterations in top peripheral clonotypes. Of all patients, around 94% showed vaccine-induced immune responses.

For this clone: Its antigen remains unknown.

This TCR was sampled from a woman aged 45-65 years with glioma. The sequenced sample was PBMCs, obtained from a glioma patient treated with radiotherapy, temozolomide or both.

CDR3 DNA sequence: TGTGCCAGCAGCGCAGGGACCGGGACAGGGAAAAACATTCAGTACTTC. This gives the protein CASSAGTGTGKNIQYF. V usage is TRBV9 and J usage is TRBJ2-4; 9 bases line up with TRBD1. CDR3 length: 16 residues. V trimming: 3 bases; J trimming: 4 bases; junction bases outside the gene matches: 8. CDR1 is SGDLS and CDR2 is YYNGEE in the germline V gene.